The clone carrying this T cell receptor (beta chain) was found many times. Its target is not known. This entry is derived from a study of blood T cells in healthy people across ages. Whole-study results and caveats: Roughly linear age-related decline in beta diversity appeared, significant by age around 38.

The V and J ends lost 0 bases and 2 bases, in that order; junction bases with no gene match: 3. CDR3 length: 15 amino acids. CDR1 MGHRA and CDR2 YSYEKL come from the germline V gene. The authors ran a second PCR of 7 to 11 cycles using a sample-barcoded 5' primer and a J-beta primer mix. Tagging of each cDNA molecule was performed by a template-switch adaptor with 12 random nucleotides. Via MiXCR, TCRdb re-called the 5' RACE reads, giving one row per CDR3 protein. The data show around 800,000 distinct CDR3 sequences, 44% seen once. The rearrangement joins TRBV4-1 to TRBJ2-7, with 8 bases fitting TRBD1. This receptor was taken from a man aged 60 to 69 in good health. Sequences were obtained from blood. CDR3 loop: CASSQDQGATYEQYF. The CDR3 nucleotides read TGCGCCAGCAGCCAAGATCAGGGGGCTACCTACGAGCAGTACTTC.